The present entry profiles one TCR beta chain with its context. Germline assignment: CDR1 MNHNS and CDR2 SASEGT. The CDR3 length is 15 residues. Trimming pared 0 bases from V and 2 bases from J, leaving 11 bases between. Repertoires were generated with immunoSEQ multiplex PCR, while TCRdb's copy carries only in-frame clones and drops some. The sample contains roughly 30,000 clones, 75% to 95% of which appear only once. The data were taken from a study of OX40 agonist ivuxolimab in advanced cancers. The receptor was isolated from an adult with an advanced solid tumor such as melanoma, head and neck, liver or kidney cancer. This specimen was CD4+ or CD8+ T cells sorted from blood, taken in a trial of the OX40 agonist ivuxolimab. The chain employs TRBV6-1 and TRBJ2-7, with unresolved D. The DNA for the CDR3 is TGTGCCAGCAGTGAAGCCAGCCTGGGCCCCTACGAGCAGTACGTC. Translating it yields CASSEASLGPYEQYV.